This TCR beta chain was retrieved from a study of T cell repertoires in cytomegalovirus infection. Study as a whole: It can be stated that public TCR beta signatures indicated CMV infection as well as a matching HLA type.

The CDR3 has 15 amino acids. Germline V CDR1 and CDR2: SGHKS, YYEKEE (reference sequence). A word on this clonotype: Sequence at one end of the junction differs from germline and may be a read error.

TCRdb analysed the reads with MiXCR anew, one entry per CDR3 protein. The sample has fewer than 250,000 distinct CDR3 sequences; 22% are singletons. The sample consisted of CD8+ T cells from PBMCs. This chain links TRBV5-5 with TRBJ2-1, with D possibly TRBD2 on 5 matching bases. The receptor's source is a human donor in good health (CMV status not recorded). Some clones in this sample may be carry-over from other donors' samples. The CDR3 DNA sequence: TGTGCCAGCAGGTTGGGTCTAGCCCTCTACATTGAGCAGTTCTTC. This gives the protein CASRLGLALYIEQFF.